This TCR beta chain originates from a study of T cell changes during pregnancy in multiple sclerosis. Profiled with immunoSEQ multiplex PCR; TCRdb holds only in-frame clones, not every one. In the table there are about 46,000 clones, about 90% of which are singletons. The TCR originated in a female donor in good health, enrolled as a control in a pregnancy study. The source material was CD4+ T cells from peripheral blood mononuclear cells, sampled in the second trimester of pregnancy.

The CDR3: CASSQGFGQGHNSPLHF. The CDR3 DNA reads TGTGCCAGCAGCCAAGGTTTTGGACAGGGGCATAATTCACCCCTCCACTTT. The chain carries TRBV14 and TRBJ1-6; 9 positions agree with TRBD1. V was clipped by 1 base and J by 5 bases; unmatched bases: 6. The CDR3 runs 17 residues. Germline values: CDR1 SGHDN, CDR2 FVKESK.